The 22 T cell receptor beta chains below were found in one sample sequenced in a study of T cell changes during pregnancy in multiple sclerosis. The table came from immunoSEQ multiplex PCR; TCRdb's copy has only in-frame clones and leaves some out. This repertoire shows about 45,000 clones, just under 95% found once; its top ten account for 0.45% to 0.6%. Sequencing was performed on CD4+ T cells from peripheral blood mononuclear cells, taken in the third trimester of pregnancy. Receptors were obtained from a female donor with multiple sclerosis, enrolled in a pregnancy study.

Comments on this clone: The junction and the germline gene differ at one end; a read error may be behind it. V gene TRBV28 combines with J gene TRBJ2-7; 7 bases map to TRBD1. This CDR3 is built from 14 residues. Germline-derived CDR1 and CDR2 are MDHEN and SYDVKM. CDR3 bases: TGTGCCAGCAGTTTGGGTGGGACAGCCCGTCTTCTCGACTTC. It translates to CASSLGGTARLLDF.

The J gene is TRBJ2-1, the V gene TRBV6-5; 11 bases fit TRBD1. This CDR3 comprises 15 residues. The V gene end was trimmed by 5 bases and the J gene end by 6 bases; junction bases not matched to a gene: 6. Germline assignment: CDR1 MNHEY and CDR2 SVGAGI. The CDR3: CASSRDRGMGNEQFF. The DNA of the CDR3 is TGTGCCAGCAGTCGGGACAGGGGGATGGGCAATGAGCAGTTCTTC.

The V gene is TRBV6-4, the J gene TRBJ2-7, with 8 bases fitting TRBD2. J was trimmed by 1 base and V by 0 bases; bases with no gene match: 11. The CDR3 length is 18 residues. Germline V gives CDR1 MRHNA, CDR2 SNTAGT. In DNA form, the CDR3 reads TGTGCCAGCAGTGACTCCTCCAGTTACGGGAGGGGATCCTACGAGCAGTACTTC. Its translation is CASSDSSSYGRGSYEQYF.

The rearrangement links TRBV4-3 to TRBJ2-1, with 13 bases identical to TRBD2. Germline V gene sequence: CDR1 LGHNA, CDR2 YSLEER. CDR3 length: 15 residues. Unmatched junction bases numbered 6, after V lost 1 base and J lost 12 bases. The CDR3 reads CASSQGGLAGSWQFF. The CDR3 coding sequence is TGCGCCAGCAGCCAAGGGGGACTAGCGGGATCGTGGCAGTTCTTC.

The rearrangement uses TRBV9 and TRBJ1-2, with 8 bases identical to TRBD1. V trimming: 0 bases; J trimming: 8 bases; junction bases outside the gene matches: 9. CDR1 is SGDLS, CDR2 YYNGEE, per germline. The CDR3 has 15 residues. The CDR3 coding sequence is TGTGCCAGCAGCGTAGAGGACAGGGTAGCTAGCGGCTACACCTTC. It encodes CASSVEDRVASGYTF.

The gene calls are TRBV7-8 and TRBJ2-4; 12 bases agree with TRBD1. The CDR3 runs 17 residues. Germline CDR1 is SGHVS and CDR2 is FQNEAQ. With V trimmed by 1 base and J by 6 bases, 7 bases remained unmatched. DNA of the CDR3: TGTGCCAGCAGCTTAGGGGGACAGGGGGCTTCCTTAAACATTCAGTACTTC. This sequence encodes CASSLGGQGASLNIQYF.

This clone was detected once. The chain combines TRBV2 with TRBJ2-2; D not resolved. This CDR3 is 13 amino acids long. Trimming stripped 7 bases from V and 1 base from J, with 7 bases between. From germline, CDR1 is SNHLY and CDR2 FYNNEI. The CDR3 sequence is CASIQENTGELFF. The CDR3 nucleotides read TGTGCCAGCATTCAGGAGAACACCGGGGAGCTGTTTTTT. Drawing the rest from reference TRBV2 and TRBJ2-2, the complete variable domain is EPEVTQTPSHQVTQMGQEVILRCVPISNHLYFYWYRQILGQKVEFLVSFYNNEISEKSEIFDDQFSVERPDGSNFTLKIRSTKLEDSAMYFCASIQENTGELFFGEGSRLTVL.

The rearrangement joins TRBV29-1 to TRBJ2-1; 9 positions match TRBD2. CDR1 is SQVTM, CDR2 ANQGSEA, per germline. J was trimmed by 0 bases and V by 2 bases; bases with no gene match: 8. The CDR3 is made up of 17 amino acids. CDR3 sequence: CSVEIRTSASSYNEQFF. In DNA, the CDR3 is TGCAGCGTTGAAATCAGGACTAGCGCGAGCTCCTACAATGAGCAGTTCTTC.

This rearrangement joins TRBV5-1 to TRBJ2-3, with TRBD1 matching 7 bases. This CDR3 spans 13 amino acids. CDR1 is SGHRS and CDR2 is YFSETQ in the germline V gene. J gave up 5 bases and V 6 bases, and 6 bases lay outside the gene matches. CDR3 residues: CASKRDSQDTQYF. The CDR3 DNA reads TGCGCCAGCAAACGGGACAGCCAAGATACGCAGTATTTT.

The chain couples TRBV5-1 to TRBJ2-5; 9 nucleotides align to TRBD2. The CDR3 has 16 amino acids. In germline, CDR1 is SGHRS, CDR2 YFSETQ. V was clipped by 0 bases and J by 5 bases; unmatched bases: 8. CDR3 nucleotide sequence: TGCGCCAGCAGCTTGGATATAGCGGGGGAAATGGAGACCCAGTACTTC. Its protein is CASSLDIAGEMETQYF. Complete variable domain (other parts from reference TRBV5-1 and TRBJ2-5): KAGVTQTPRYLIKTRGQQVTLSCSPISGHRSVSWYQQTPGQGLQFLFEYFSETQRNKGNFPGRFSGRQFSNSRSEMNVSTLELGDSALYLCASSLDIAGEMETQYFGPGTRLLVL.

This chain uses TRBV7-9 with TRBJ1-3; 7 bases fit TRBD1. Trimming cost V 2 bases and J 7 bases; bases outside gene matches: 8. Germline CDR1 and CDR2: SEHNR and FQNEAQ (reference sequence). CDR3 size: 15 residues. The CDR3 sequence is CASSLRQGRGNTIYF. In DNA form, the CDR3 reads TGTGCCAGCAGCTTAAGACAGGGACGAGGGAACACCATATATTTT. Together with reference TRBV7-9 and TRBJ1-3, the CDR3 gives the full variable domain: DTGVSQNPRHKITKRGQNVTFRCDPISEHNRLYWYRQTLGQGPEFLTYFQNEAQLEKSRLLSDRFSAERPKGSFSTLEIQRTEQGDSAMYLCASSLRQGRGNTIYFGEGSWLTVV.

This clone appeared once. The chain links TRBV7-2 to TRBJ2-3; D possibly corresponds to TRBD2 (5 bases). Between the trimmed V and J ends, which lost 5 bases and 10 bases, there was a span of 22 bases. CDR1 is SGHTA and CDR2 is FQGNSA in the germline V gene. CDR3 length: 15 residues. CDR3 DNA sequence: TGTGCCAGCAGCCCGATTCCCACTAGTTTTGACGCGCAGTATTTT. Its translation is CASSPIPTSFDAQYF.

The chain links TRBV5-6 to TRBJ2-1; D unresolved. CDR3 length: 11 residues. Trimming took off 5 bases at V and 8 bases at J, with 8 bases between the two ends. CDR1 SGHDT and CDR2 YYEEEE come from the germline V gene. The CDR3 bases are TGTGCCAGCAGTCGTGAGGATGAGCAGTTCTTC. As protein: CASSREDEQFF.

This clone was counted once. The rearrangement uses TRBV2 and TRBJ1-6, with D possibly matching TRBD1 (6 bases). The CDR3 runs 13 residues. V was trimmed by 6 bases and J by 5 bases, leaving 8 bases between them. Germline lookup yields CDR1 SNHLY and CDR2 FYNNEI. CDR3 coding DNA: TGTGCCAGCAGGGCAGGGGATAATTCACCCCTCCACTTT. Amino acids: CASRAGDNSPLHF.

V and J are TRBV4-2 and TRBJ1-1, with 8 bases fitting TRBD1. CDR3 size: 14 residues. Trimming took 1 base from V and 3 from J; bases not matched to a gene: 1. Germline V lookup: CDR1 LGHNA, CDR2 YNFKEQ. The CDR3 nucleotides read TGTGCCAGCAGCCAAGGGACAGGGTACACTGAAGCTTTCTTT. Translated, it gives CASSQGTGYTEAFF.

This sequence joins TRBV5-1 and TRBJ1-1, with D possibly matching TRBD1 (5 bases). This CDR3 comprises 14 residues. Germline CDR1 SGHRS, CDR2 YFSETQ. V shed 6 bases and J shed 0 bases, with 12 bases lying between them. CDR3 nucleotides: TGCGCCAGCACTTCAGGGCTGATGAACACTGAAGCTTTCTTT. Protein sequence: CASTSGLMNTEAFF.

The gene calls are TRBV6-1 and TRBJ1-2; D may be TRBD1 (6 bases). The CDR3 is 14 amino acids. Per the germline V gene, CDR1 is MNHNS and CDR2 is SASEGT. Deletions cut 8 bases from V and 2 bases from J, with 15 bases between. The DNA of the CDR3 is TGTGCCAGCGGGGCGGGGGGCGAAAACTATGGCTACACCTTC. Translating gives CASGAGGENYGYTF.

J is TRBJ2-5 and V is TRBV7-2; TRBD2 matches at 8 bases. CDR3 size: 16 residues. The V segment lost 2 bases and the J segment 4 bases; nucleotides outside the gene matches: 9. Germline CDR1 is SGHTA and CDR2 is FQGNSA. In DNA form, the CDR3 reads TGTGCCAGCAGCTTATTGAGTCTAGCGGGTGGAGAGACCCAGTACTTC. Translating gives CASSLLSLAGGETQYF. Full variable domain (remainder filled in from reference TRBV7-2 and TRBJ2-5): GAGVSQSPSNKVTEKGKDVELRCDPISGHTALYWYRQSLGQGLEFLIYFQGNSAPDKSGLPSDRFSAERTGGSVSTLTIQRTQQEDSAVYLCASSLLSLAGGETQYFGPGTRLLVL.

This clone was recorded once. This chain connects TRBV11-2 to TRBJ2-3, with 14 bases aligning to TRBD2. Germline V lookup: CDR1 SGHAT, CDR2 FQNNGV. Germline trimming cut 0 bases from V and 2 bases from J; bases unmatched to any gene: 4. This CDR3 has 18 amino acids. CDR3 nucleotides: TGTGCCAGCAGCTTAGAGTCGGGACTAGCGGGAGCCACAGATACGCAGTATTTT. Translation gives CASSLESGLAGATDTQYF.

The chain's CDR3 is CATSLNSNQPQHF. The CDR3 DNA reads as TGTGCCACCAGCTTAAATAGCAATCAGCCCCAGCATTTT. This rearrangement joins TRBV15 to TRBJ1-5; no clear D gene. This CDR3 has 13 amino acids. CDR1 and CDR2 from the germline V gene are LNHNV and YYDKDF (reference sequence). V gave up 5 bases and J gave up 0 bases, with 5 bases separating them.

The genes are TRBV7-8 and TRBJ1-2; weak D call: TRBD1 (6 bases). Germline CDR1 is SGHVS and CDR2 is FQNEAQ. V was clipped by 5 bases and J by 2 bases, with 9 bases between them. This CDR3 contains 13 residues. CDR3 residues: CASSTQGNYGYTF. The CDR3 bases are TGTGCCAGCAGCACCCAGGGGAACTATGGCTACACCTTC. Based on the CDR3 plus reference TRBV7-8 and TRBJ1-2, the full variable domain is GAGVSQSPRYKVAKRGQDVALRCDPISGHVSLFWYQQALGQGPEFLTYFQNEAQLDKSGLPSDRFFAERPEGSVSTLKIQRTQQEDSAVYLCASSTQGNYGYTFGSGTRLTVV.

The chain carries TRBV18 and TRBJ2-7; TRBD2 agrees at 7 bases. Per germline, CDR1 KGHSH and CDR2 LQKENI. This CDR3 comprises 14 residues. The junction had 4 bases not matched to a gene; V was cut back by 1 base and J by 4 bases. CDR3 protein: CASSPLGGEYEQYF. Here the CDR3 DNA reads TGTGCCAGCTCACCACTGGGGGGGGAATACGAGCAGTACTTC.